This T cell receptor (beta chain) is drawn from a study of blood T cell repertoires in COVID-19. Study details: Researchers got acute and convalescent COVID-19 samples from the United States, Italy and Spain. PBMCs, B-cell-depleted T cells, or T cells were the source of the cDNA or gDNA that made up the material.

In the original workflow: Amplification of reference gene primers provided the estimated nucleated cell counts. Sequenced by immunoSEQ multiplex PCR; TCRdb stores in-frame clones only, minus some. The D gene and trimming were derived from the DNA, and the V and J assignments and clone size from that table. The top ten clones hold roughly 8% of a sample with approximately 140,000 clones, roughly 79% of them seen once. CDR1 is SGHTA and CDR2 is FQGNSA in the germline V gene. The CDR3 is 16 residues long. Trimming took off 3 bases at V and 0 bases at J, with 9 bases between the two ends. Material for sequencing was peripheral blood. The receptor was isolated from a human donor with acute or convalescent COVID-19. The donor label of this sample is uncertain. This chain joins TRBV7-2 and TRBJ1-6; no reliable D call. CDR3 sequence (DNA): TGTGCCAGCAGCTTGACGGGGAGCTCCTATAATTCACCCCTCCACTTT. Amino acid sequence: CASSLTGSSYNSPLHF.